This entry lists 8 T cell receptor beta chains sequenced from one sample in a study of neurological immune-mediated disorders. TCRdb reprocessed the 5' RACE reads via MiXCR and lists one record per CDR3 protein. The sample lists 49,000 or so distinct CDR3 sequences; roughly 17% were seen once. The sequencing input was PBMCs. The origin of the receptors is a man in his 60s in good health.

This clonotype showed up just a few times. The rearrangement uses TRBV7-8 and TRBJ2-1; 13 bases are shared with TRBD2. CDR1 is SGHVS and CDR2 is FQNEAQ in the germline V gene. J lost 3 bases, V lost 4 bases, and 15 bases had no gene match. The CDR3 has 20 amino acids. DNA of the CDR3: TGTGCCAGCAGCTCAGCTGGGACAGGGGGACTAGCGGGGATCTACAATGAGCAGTTCTTC. Translated, it gives CASSSAGTGGLAGIYNEQFF.

This clonotype has at least ten counts. The CDR3 nucleotides read TGCAGCGTTGGGACTAGCGGAAGGAGCTCCTACGAGCAGTACTTC. Translating gives CSVGTSGRSSYEQYF. The chain employs TRBV29-1 and TRBJ2-7, with 10 bases identical to TRBD2. CDR3 size: 15 residues. Germline V gene sequence: CDR1 SQVTM, CDR2 ANQGSEA. Unmatched junction bases numbered 6, after V lost 4 bases and J lost 0 bases.

This clonotype occurred many times. This chain uses TRBV28 with TRBJ2-3, with 9 nucleotides matching TRBD2. The CDR3 runs 15 residues. Germline lookup yields CDR1 MDHEN and CDR2 SYDVKM. V dropped 6 bases and J dropped 4; count of bases not matched to a gene: 8. CDR3 amino acids: CASSPGLAEPDTQYF. The CDR3 DNA reads TGTGCCAGCAGCCCGGGACTAGCAGAGCCAGATACGCAGTATTTT.

At least ten counts were recorded for this clonotype. V is TRBV7-8 and J is TRBJ2-1; 7 bases line up with TRBD2. CDR1 and CDR2 from the germline V gene are SGHVS and FQNEAQ. CDR3 length equals 14 residues. Trimming removed 4 bases from V and 10 bases from J; junction bases left unmatched: 10. The CDR3 loop reads CASSWSGTTLEQFF. The CDR3 DNA sequence: TGTGCCAGCAGCTGGTCCGGGACTACACTCGAGCAGTTCTTC.

This clonotype came up many times. The V gene is TRBV7-9, the J gene TRBJ2-1, with 15 positions matching TRBD2. V lost 5 bases to trimming and J lost 2 bases; unmatched junction nucleotides: 13. CDR3 length: 20 residues. The germline V gene has CDR1 SEHNR and CDR2 FQNEAQ (reference sequence). The CDR3 nucleotides read TGTGCCAGCAGCCGATTGGGGACTAGCGGGAGGAGCCCCCCCTACAATGAGCAGTTCTTC. As protein: CASSRLGTSGRSPPYNEQFF. The full variable domain, rest sourced from reference TRBV7-9 and TRBJ2-1, is DTGVSQNPRHKITKRGQNVTFRCDPISEHNRLYWYRQTLGQGPEFLTYFQNEAQLEKSRLLSDRFSAERPKGSFSTLEIQRTEQGDSAMYLCASSRLGTSGRSPPYNEQFFGPGTRLTVL.

This rearrangement joins TRBV7-2 to TRBJ1-6; D is possibly TRBD1 (5 bases). This CDR3 has 16 amino acids. Germline lookup yields CDR1 SGHTA and CDR2 FQGNSA. Between the trimmed V and J ends, which lost 4 bases and 4 bases, there was a span of 14 bases. The CDR3 region is CASSSPVGGYNSPLHF. In DNA form, the CDR3 reads TGTGCCAGCAGCTCCCCGGTGGGGGGATATAATTCACCCCTCCACTTT.

About this clonotype: Germline and junction disagree at one end, which may indicate a read error. V is TRBV5-1 and J is TRBJ2-3; 10 positions match TRBD2. The CDR3 runs to 15 residues. The V gene's germline CDR1 is SGHRS and CDR2 YFSETQ. Here the CDR3 reads CSSSLKREGTDTQYF. The CDR3 region has the DNA TGCTCCAGCAGCTTGAAGCGGGAGGGTACAGATACGCAGTACTTT.

As for this clonotype: A much larger clone lies a single base off, so this may be a read error. The genes are TRBV12-3 or TRBV12-4 and TRBJ1-4; D gene uncertain. The CDR3 totals 15 residues. V gave up 6 bases and J gave up 6 bases, with 17 bases separating them. The chain's CDR3 is CASSLRAGGHEKLFF. In nucleotides, the CDR3 is TGTGCCAGCAGCCTAAGGGCGGGAGGGCATGAAAAACTGTTTTTT.